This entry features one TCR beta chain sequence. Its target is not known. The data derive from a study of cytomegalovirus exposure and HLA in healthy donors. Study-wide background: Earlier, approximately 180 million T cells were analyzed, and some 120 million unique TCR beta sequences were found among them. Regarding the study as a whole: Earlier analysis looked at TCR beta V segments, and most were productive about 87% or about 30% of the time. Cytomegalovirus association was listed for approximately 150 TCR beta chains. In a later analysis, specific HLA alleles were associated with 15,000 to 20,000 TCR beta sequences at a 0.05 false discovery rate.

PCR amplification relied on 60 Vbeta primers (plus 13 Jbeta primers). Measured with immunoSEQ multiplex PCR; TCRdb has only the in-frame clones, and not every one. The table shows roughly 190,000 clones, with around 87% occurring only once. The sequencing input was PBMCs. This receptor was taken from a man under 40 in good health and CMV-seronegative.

The CDR3 is CASSFRGYGKLFF. CDR3 DNA: TGTGCCAGCAGCTTTAGGGGTTATGGAAAACTGTTTTTT. The rearrangement uses TRBV7-9 and TRBJ1-4; D perhaps matches TRBD1 (5 bases). Germline assignment: CDR1 SEHNR and CDR2 FQNEAQ (reference sequence). The CDR3 runs to 13 residues. Trimming took 3 bases from V and 10 from J, leaving 12 bases between them.